This T cell receptor (beta chain) was captured in a study of OX40 agonist ivuxolimab in advanced cancers. On the study more broadly: Antecedent anti-PD-1, anti-PD-L1 or anti-CTLA-4 therapy was permissible, with about 39% having received some.

The assay was immunoSEQ multiplex PCR, and TCRdb's table has in-frame clones only and misses some. The data contain around 50,000 clones, approximately 90% of them seen just once; the ten biggest clones take up about a tenth. Concerning this clone: Antigen specificity is unknown.

Study findings and constraints: More expanded clones were seen, on average, in CD8+ T cells than in CD4+.

The CDR3 loop spans 15 amino acids. Per germline, CDR1 MDHEN and CDR2 SYDVKM. V dropped 6 bases and J dropped 4 bases, with 18 bases sitting between them. The chain has TRBV28 and TRBJ1-2; maybe TRBD1 (6 bases). The specimen was CD4+ or CD8+ T cells sorted from blood, collected in a trial of the OX40 agonist ivuxolimab. The origin of this receptor is an adult with an advanced solid tumor such as melanoma, head and neck, liver or kidney cancer. For the CDR3, the DNA is TGTGCCAGCAGCCCCGATGCGGGGGCGGGCTATGGCTACACCTTC. Translating gives CASSPDAGAGYGYTF.